Each of the 15 T cell receptor beta chains below was sequenced from the same sample in a study of CD8 T cells in Susac syndrome. Roughly 0.45 to 1 ug RNA was reverse transcribed with random hexamers. TCRdb reprocessed the immunoSEQ multiplex PCR reads with MiXCR, giving one entry per CDR3 protein. The sample holds about 400,000 distinct CDR3 sequences, around 85% seen once. Sequencing was carried out using CD8+ T cells from PBMCs. The source is a human donor with multiple sclerosis.

This clonotype was detected a few times. The chain recombines TRBV5-1 with TRBJ2-1; 11 bases fit TRBD2. J lost 7 bases, V lost 5 bases, and 8 bases had no gene match. The CDR3 contains 15 residues. Germline V gives CDR1 SGHRS, CDR2 YFSETQ. The CDR3 reads CASRVAGGPTNEQFF. The DNA of the CDR3 is TGCGCCAGCAGGGTAGCGGGGGGGCCGACTAATGAGCAGTTCTTC.

CDR3 coding DNA: TGTGCCAGCAGATCTACTCCGGACGGGTATGAAGCTTTCTTT. It is translated as CASRSTPDGYEAFF. This chain connects TRBV6-5 to TRBJ1-1, with D unclear. The V gene lost 6 bases and the J gene lost 7 bases, with 18 bases spanning the gap. Germline assignment: CDR1 MNHEY and CDR2 SVGAGI. The CDR3 is 14 amino acids.

The count of this clonotype is one. The V call is TRBV27, the J call TRBJ2-1; 11 nucleotides match TRBD2. After removal of 6 bases from V and 10 bases from J, the junction contained 11 bases not matched to a gene. From germline, CDR1 is MNHEY and CDR2 SMNVEV (reference sequence). This CDR3 region has 15 residues. The CDR3: CASSLTSGTLSEQFF. As DNA, the CDR3 is TGTGCCAGCAGCCTGACTAGCGGGACATTAAGCGAGCAGTTCTTC.

The CDR3 bases are TGTGCCAGCTACTCTACTAGCGGGATAAACAATGAGCAGTTCTTC. Protein sequence: CASYSTSGINNEQFF. J is TRBJ2-1 and V is TRBV18; 10 bases are a match to TRBD2. Germline V gene sequence: CDR1 KGHSH, CDR2 LQKENI. J lost 5 bases, V lost 7 bases, and 8 bases had no gene match. The CDR3 consists of 15 residues.

The chain couples TRBV5-1 to TRBJ1-1; TRBD1 matches at 8 bases. The junction had 22 bases not matched to a gene; V was cut back by 4 bases and J by 11 bases. CDR3 length: 17 amino acids. The germline V gene encodes CDR1 SGHRS and CDR2 YFSETQ. The chain's CDR3 is CASSRILQGDGPFYAFF. The DNA for the CDR3 is TGCGCCAGCAGCCGGATTCTACAGGGGGACGGTCCCTTTTATGCTTTCTTT.

The CDR3 DNA follows: TGCAGCGTTGTACCCCGGGACACTGAAGCTTTCTTT. Translated, it gives CSVVPRDTEAFF. The chain recombines TRBV29-1 with TRBJ1-1; D uncertain. Germline V gene data show CDR1 as SQVTM and CDR2 as ANQGSEA. The V end lost 4 bases, the J end lost 3 bases, and 9 bases lay between the germline ends. The CDR3 length is 12 residues.

CDR3 in DNA: TGCAGTGCTAGAAAAACTACAGATACGCAGTATTTT. It codes for CSARKTTDTQYF. This sequence joins TRBV20-1 and TRBJ2-3; D ambiguous. The CDR3 extends over 12 amino acids. Germline CDR1 and CDR2: DFQATT and SNEGSKA (reference sequence). With 2 bases removed from V and 3 bases from J, the gap between germline ends came to 6 bases.

The chain has TRBV11-2 and TRBJ2-7, with 7 bases that match TRBD1. Trimming removed 7 bases from V and 3 bases from J; junction bases left unmatched: 12. Germline V lookup: CDR1 SGHAT, CDR2 FQNNGV. The CDR3 extends over 15 amino acids. The CDR3 reads CASTGGTAVGYEQYF. In DNA form, the CDR3 reads TGTGCCAGCACCGGTGGGACAGCCGTCGGCTACGAGCAGTACTTC.

The chain uses TRBV11-3 and TRBJ2-1, with D perhaps assigned TRBD1 or TRBD2 (5 bases each). There are 16 residues in the CDR3. Germline V CDR1 and CDR2: SGHNT, YENEEA. Trimming pared 1 base from V and 9 bases from J, leaving 19 bases between. The CDR3 protein is CASSLGGWLDTGEQFF. The CDR3 coding sequence is TGTGCCAGCAGCTTAGGGGGGTGGCTAGATACGGGTGAGCAGTTCTTC.

This chain links TRBV6-1 with TRBJ2-1; 10 bases align to TRBD2. This CDR3 has 16 residues. V dropped 6 bases and J dropped 4; count of bases not matched to a gene: 9. Germline CDR1 MNHNS, CDR2 SASEGT. CDR3 in amino acids: CASRGPTSGAYNEQFF. The CDR3 DNA reads as TGTGCCAGCAGGGGACCCACTAGCGGGGCTTACAATGAGCAGTTCTTC.

This clonotype is a singleton in its sample. The rearrangement links TRBV19 to TRBJ1-5, with D perhaps matching TRBD1 (5 bases). Germline V gene sequence: CDR1 LNHDA, CDR2 SQIVND (reference sequence). V gave up 0 bases and J gave up 2 bases, with 14 bases separating them. This CDR3 has 17 residues. The CDR3 nucleotides are TGTGCCAGTAGTATAGATCTGGGGCAGCGGCGCAATCAGCCCCAGCATTTT. It yields the protein CASSIDLGQRRNQPQHF.

V and J are TRBV27 and TRBJ1-3; D gene uncertain. CDR1 MNHEY and CDR2 SMNVEV come from the germline V gene (reference sequence). V was clipped by 6 bases and J by 4 bases, with 13 bases between them. The CDR3 is 14 residues long. CDR3 residues: CASSRGEGGNTIYF. The CDR3 DNA reads TGTGCCAGCAGCAGAGGTGAAGGAGGAAACACCATATATTTT.

This rearrangement joins TRBV6-1 to TRBJ1-1, with no clear D. The germline V and J ends were trimmed by 4 bases and 1 base, with 13 bases remaining between them. CDR3 length: 15 residues. The germline gives CDR1 MNHNS, CDR2 SASEGT. In DNA form, the CDR3 reads TGTGCCAGCAGTGGTACATGGACGGAGAACACTGAAGCTTTCTTT. Translating it yields CASSGTWTENTEAFF.

This clonotype has a handful of counts. The chain is built from TRBV20-1 and TRBJ2-7, with 7 bases fitting TRBD1. V gave up 4 bases and J gave up 6 bases; unmatched junction bases: 15. Germline CDR1 DFQATT, CDR2 SNEGSKA (reference sequence). This CDR3 region has 15 residues. The CDR3 sequence: CSATRARQGRLEQYF. The CDR3 nucleotides read TGCAGTGCTACGAGGGCTAGACAGGGACGGCTCGAGCAGTACTTC.

The chain links TRBV3-1 to TRBJ2-2; TRBD1 agrees at 7 bases. With V trimmed by 0 bases and J by 3 bases, 4 bases remained unmatched. Germline loops: CDR1 LGHDT, CDR2 YNNKEL (reference sequence). The CDR3 is made up of 16 amino acids. The CDR3 loop reads CASSQERQGDTGELFF. The CDR3 region has the DNA TGTGCCAGCAGCCAAGAACGACAGGGAGACACCGGGGAGCTGTTTTTT.